One sample yielded the 23 T cell receptor beta chains listed below, sequenced in a study of response to subunit inactivated influenza vaccine. TCRdb called the RT-PCR reads again in MiXCR, with one record for every CDR3 protein. The table records 400,000 to 650,000 distinct CDR3 sequences, 7.2% of them present only once. The specimen was PBMCs from blood, collected around 25 months after vaccination. Every receptor here comes from a man aged 50-75 years who received an inactivated influenza vaccine.

This chain joins TRBV20-1 and TRBJ2-7; 7 bases fit TRBD2. Germline CDR1 and CDR2: DFQATT and SNEGSKA (reference sequence). CDR3 length equals 15 residues. V was clipped by 0 bases and J by 1 base; unmatched bases: 6. The CDR3 nucleotides read TGCAGTGCTAGAGATGTCCGGGAGGCATCCTACGAGCAGTACTTC. It specifies CSARDVREASYEQYF.

CDR3 residues: CASSSGGTRSTDTQYF. For the CDR3, the DNA is TGTGCCAGCAGCTCAGGAGGGACCAGGTCGACAGATACGCAGTATTTT. This chain links TRBV7-2 with TRBJ2-3, with a possible D match to TRBD2 (6 bases). Germline loops: CDR1 SGHTA, CDR2 FQGNSA. The CDR3 consists of 16 residues. V lost 4 bases to trimming and J lost 3 bases, with 17 bases between them.

This clonotype was counted only a few times. The chain joins TRBV15 to TRBJ1-1, with 8 bases identical to TRBD1. CDR1 and CDR2 (germline): LNHNV, YYDKDF (reference sequence). CDR3 length: 15 amino acids. Trimming took 2 bases from V and 6 from J; bases not matched to a gene: 8. Written as DNA, the CDR3 is TGTGCCACCAGCAGAACCTACAGGGGGGTGGCTGAAGCTTTCTTT. Protein sequence: CATSRTYRGVAEAFF.

This clonotype was found a few times. The chain recombines TRBV10-3 with TRBJ2-2, with 7 positions matching TRBD1. CDR1 ENHRY and CDR2 SYGVKD come from the germline V gene. This CDR3 contains 16 residues. Losses at the gene ends were 4 bases for V and 5 bases for J; bases not matched to a gene: 10. The CDR3: CAISGALTGLTGELFF. CDR3 DNA: TGTGCCATCAGTGGGGCCTTGACAGGGTTAACCGGGGAGCTGTTTTTT.

This clonotype was counted at least ten times. The chain recombines TRBV7-9 with TRBJ1-5; D unresolved. The CDR3 has 15 residues. The V gene's germline CDR1 is SEHNR and CDR2 FQNEAQ (reference sequence). Trimming took 1 base from V and 2 from J, leaving 9 bases between them. The CDR3: CASSLGGRGNQPQHF. CDR3 nucleotide sequence: TGTGCCAGCAGCTTAGGGGGTAGGGGCAATCAGCCCCAGCATTTT.

The V gene is TRBV10-3, the J gene TRBJ2-4; tentative D call: TRBD2 (6 bases). V was cut by 3 bases and J by 2 bases, with 11 bases left in between. CDR1 is ENHRY and CDR2 is SYGVKD in the germline V gene. The CDR3 contains 15 residues. The DNA of the CDR3 is TGTGCCATCAGTGATCAGGGACTCTCCAAAAACATTCAGTACTTC. Translation gives CAISDQGLSKNIQYF.

The J gene is TRBJ2-5, the V gene TRBV29-1; TRBD2 matches at 7 bases. The V segment lost 4 bases and the J segment 5 bases; nucleotides outside the gene matches: 13. Per germline, CDR1 SQVTM and CDR2 ANQGSEA. The CDR3 is 15 amino acids. The CDR3 protein is CSVGSGRAGRETQYF. In DNA, the CDR3 is TGCAGCGTTGGTAGTGGGAGGGCCGGTAGGGAGACCCAGTACTTC.

In its sample, this clonotype was seen many times. The CDR3 loop is CASSYLGQGAGELFF. DNA of the CDR3: TGTGCCAGCAGTTACTTGGGACAGGGGGCCGGGGAGCTGTTTTTT. The chain employs TRBV6-5 and TRBJ2-2; 11 bases map to TRBD1. Germline V lookup: CDR1 MNHEY, CDR2 SVGAGI. With V trimmed by 1 base and J by 6 bases, 1 base remained unmatched. The CDR3 contains 15 residues.

This clonotype has more than one count but fewer than ten. The V call is TRBV7-9, the J call TRBJ2-1; D gene uncertain. The CDR3 length is 14 residues. Germline assignment: CDR1 SEHNR and CDR2 FQNEAQ (reference sequence). V was cut by 2 bases and J by 5 bases, with 10 bases left in between. Written as DNA, the CDR3 is TGTGCCAGCAGCTTAAGTAACAGTAACAATGAGCAGTTCTTC. This encodes CASSLSNSNNEQFF.

The chain links TRBV2 to TRBJ2-5; 7 bases are shared with TRBD2. V gave up 4 bases and J gave up 4 bases; unmatched junction bases: 15. The CDR3 has 17 amino acids. The V gene's germline CDR1 is SNHLY and CDR2 FYNNEI. The CDR3 sequence is CASSVQHTASGGETQYF. The CDR3 DNA follows: TGTGCCAGCAGTGTTCAGCATACGGCTAGCGGTGGAGAGACCCAGTACTTC.

This clonotype has ten or more counts. The rearrangement uses TRBV30 and TRBJ1-1, with 7 bases matching TRBD1. Per germline, CDR1 GTSNPN and CDR2 SVGIG (reference sequence). The CDR3 sequence is 13 residues long. Germline trimming cut 0 bases from V and 5 bases from J; bases unmatched to any gene: 3. The CDR3, as DNA: TGTGCCTGGAGTGTATCAGGGGGGACTGAAGCTTTCTTT. It codes for CAWSVSGGTEAFF. The variable domain in full, completed from reference TRBV30 and TRBJ1-1, reads SQTIHQWPATLVQPVGSPLSLECTVEGTSNPNLYWYRQAAGRGLQLLFYSVGIGQISSEVPQNLSASRPQDRQFILSSKKLLLSDSGFYLCAWSVSGGTEAFFGQGTRLTVV.

The chain is built from TRBV11-2 and TRBJ2-7; 13 nucleotides agree with TRBD2. There are 18 residues in the CDR3. Germline loops: CDR1 SGHAT, CDR2 FQNNGV. V was pared by 1 base and J by 0 bases, with 6 bases of the junction left unmatched. The CDR3 DNA sequence: TGTGCCAGCAGCTTAGTCAGGACTAGCGGGAGCTCCTCCTACGAGCAGTACTTC. It encodes CASSLVRTSGSSSYEQYF.

This clonotype was seen ten or more times. The chain employs TRBV7-2 and TRBJ2-3; D gene uncertain. V lost 2 bases and J 1 base, leaving 7 bases between the germline ends. Germline-derived CDR1 and CDR2 are SGHTA and FQGNSA. CDR3 size: 14 residues. CDR3 sequence (DNA): TGTGCCAGCAGCTTACCCAAACGCACAGATACGCAGTATTTT. The encoded protein is CASSLPKRTDTQYF.

This chain links TRBV5-1 with TRBJ2-3; no firm D call. Germline CDR1 SGHRS, CDR2 YFSETQ. This CDR3 spans 15 amino acids. Trimming removed 0 bases from V and 4 bases from J, with 12 bases in between. Here the CDR3 DNA reads TGCGCCAGCAGCTTGGAAGCAGGCGCCCCAGATACGCAGTATTTT. It is translated as CASSLEAGAPDTQYF.

This clonotype appeared many times. The V call is TRBV29-1, the J call TRBJ1-1; no definite D call. Germline loops: CDR1 SQVTM, CDR2 ANQGSEA. V dropped 7 bases and J dropped 0 bases, with 12 bases sitting between them. The CDR3 length is 13 residues. The CDR3 DNA is TGCAGCGCCCTTAGGGAATTGAACACTGAAGCTTTCTTT. Encoded protein: CSALRELNTEAFF.

The chain uses TRBV29-1 and TRBJ1-4; D might be TRBD1 (5 bases). Germline-derived CDR1 and CDR2 are SQVTM and ANQGSEA. This CDR3 spans 14 amino acids. Trimming left V 2 bases short and J 7 bases short, with 14 bases between. This chain's CDR3 is CSVERDGTGEKLFF. In nucleotides, the CDR3 is TGCAGCGTTGAAAGGGACGGCACGGGTGAAAAACTGTTTTTT. Using reference TRBV29-1 and TRBJ1-4 for the parts outside the CDR3, the full variable domain is SAVISQKPSRDICQRGTSLTIQCQVDSQVTMMFWYRQQPGQSLTLIATANQGSEATYESGFVIDKFPISRPNLTFSTLTVSNMSPEDSSIYLCSVERDGTGEKLFFGSGTQLSVL.

Many counts were recorded for this clonotype. The V gene is TRBV10-3, the J gene TRBJ2-1; possibly TRBD2 for D (6 bases). V was trimmed by 1 base and J by 5 bases, leaving 12 bases between them. This CDR3 is built from 15 residues. Germline values: CDR1 ENHRY, CDR2 SYGVKD. CDR3: CAISEFSGKNNEQFF. In DNA form, the CDR3 reads TGTGCCATCAGTGAGTTTAGCGGAAAAAACAATGAGCAGTTCTTC.

The CDR3 sequence: CASSLTTVGGRGEQFF. As DNA, the CDR3 is TGCGCCAGCAGCTTGACCACTGTAGGGGGCAGGGGTGAGCAGTTCTTC. The V gene is TRBV5-1, the J gene TRBJ2-1; 7 positions match TRBD1. The CDR3 sequence is 16 residues long. V dropped 1 base and J dropped 9; count of bases not matched to a gene: 13. Germline lookup yields CDR1 SGHRS and CDR2 YFSETQ.

This clonotype has a count of ten or more. This chain links TRBV20-1 with TRBJ2-5; D tentatively fits TRBD1 or TRBD2 (7 bases each). Germline CDR1 is DFQATT and CDR2 is SNEGSKA (reference sequence). The V and J ends lost 5 bases and 4 bases respectively, with 17 bases between them. This CDR3 is built from 14 residues. CDR3 residues: CSAGRTGGGETQYF. Written as DNA, the CDR3 is TGCAGTGCTGGACGGACAGGCGGGGGAGAGACCCAGTACTTC.

This clonotype has more than one count but fewer than ten. The genes are TRBV4-3 and TRBJ2-1; D possibly matches TRBD1 or TRBD2 (5 bases each). This CDR3 has 17 amino acids. Between the trimmed V and J ends, which lost 0 bases and 0 bases, there was a span of 12 bases. The germline CDR1 and CDR2 sequences are LGHNA and YSLEER. CDR3 protein: CASSQDWAGSSYNEQFF. The CDR3 DNA reads as TGCGCCAGCAGCCAAGATTGGGCAGGGAGCTCCTACAATGAGCAGTTCTTC.

This clonotype was found many times. The chain employs TRBV3-1 and TRBJ2-5; TRBD2 matches at 7 bases. Germline V CDR1 and CDR2: LGHDT, YNNKEL (reference sequence). The CDR3 runs 15 residues. The junction had 7 bases not matched to a gene; V was cut back by 1 base and J by 5 bases. The CDR3 sequence: CASSQGSREWETQYF. CDR3 DNA sequence: TGTGCCAGCAGCCAAGGTTCGCGGGAGTGGGAGACCCAGTACTTC.

A few counts support this clonotype. The chain's CDR3 is CASTPPPGGASTEAFF. CDR3 in DNA: TGTGCCAGCACCCCTCCGCCGGGGGGCGCGAGCACTGAAGCTTTCTTT. The rearrangement uses TRBV28 and TRBJ1-1, with D possibly TRBD1 on 6 matching bases. With 7 bases removed from V and 4 bases from J, the gap between germline ends came to 22 bases. Germline V gives CDR1 MDHEN, CDR2 SYDVKM. The CDR3 length is 16 residues.

This clonotype has at least ten counts. The rearrangement links TRBV7-6 to TRBJ2-6, with D perhaps matching TRBD1 (7 bases). The CDR3 consists of 18 residues. CDR1 and CDR2 (germline): SGHVS, FNYEAQ. The V end was cut by 3 bases, the J end by 0 bases, with 15 bases between. CDR3 amino acids: CASSFGQGGISGANVLTF. CDR3 DNA sequence: TGTGCCAGCAGCTTTGGCCAGGGGGGAATCTCTGGGGCCAACGTCCTGACTTTC.